This T cell receptor (beta chain) was found in a study of cytomegalovirus exposure and HLA in healthy donors. Use of 60 Vbeta and 13 Jbeta primers characterized the PCR. Repertoires were generated with immunoSEQ multiplex PCR, while TCRdb's copy carries only in-frame clones and drops some. The repertoire has about 160,000 clones, 70% to 90% of them found once; the top ten carry about 2%. With V trimmed by 6 bases and J by 4 bases, 10 bases remained unmatched. Germline CDR1 and CDR2: SQVTM and ANQGSEA. The CDR3 consists of 14 residues. Sequenced: PBMCs. The sequence was obtained from a man aged 18 to 30 in good health and CMV-seropositive. The chain couples TRBV29-1 to TRBJ1-1, with 8 positions matching TRBD1. The CDR3: CSVVSGGSGTEAFF. The CDR3, as DNA: TGCAGCGTAGTCTCAGGGGGCAGCGGCACTGAAGCTTTCTTT.